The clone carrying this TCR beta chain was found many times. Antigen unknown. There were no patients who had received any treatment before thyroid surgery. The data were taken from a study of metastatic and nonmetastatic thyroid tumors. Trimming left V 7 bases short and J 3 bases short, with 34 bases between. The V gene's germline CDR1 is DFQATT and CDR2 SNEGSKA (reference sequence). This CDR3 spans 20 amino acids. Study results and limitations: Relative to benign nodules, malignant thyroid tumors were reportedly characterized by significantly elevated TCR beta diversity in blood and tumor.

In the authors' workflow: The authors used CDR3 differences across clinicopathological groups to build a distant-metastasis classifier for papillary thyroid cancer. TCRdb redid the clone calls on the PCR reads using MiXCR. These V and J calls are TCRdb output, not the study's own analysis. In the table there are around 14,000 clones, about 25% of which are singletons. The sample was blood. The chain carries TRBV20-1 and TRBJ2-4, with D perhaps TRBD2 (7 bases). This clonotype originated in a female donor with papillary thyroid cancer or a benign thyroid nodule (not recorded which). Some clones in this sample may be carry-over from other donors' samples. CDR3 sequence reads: CSGIAEWGGRQGLDKNIQYF. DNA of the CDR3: TGCAGTGGGATAGCGGAGTGGGGGGGACGCCAGGGGTTGGACAAAAACATTCAGTACTTC.